This entry features one T cell receptor (beta chain) sequence. The antigen it recognizes is unknown. No quality values exist for individual bases; no much larger clone is one base distant. These data are taken from a study of blood T cell repertoires in COVID-19 (TCRdb year 2020). Broadly, across the study: Samples from collaborators originated in the United States, Italy and Spain and spanned both the acute and convalescent phases of COVID-19. The material from the prospective study consisted of cDNA or gDNA derived from T cells, B-cell-depleted T cells, or PBMCs. Sample metadata almost always included a de-identified subject ID, COVID-19 status, age in years and sex. The repertoires were released in a freely available public database intended as a resource for research on the immune response to SARS-CoV-2. Where HLA class I and class II types were available, the types were taken from metadata supplied by the sample provider, not from assay-based typing. The samples were drawn from two sources: the first 160 participants of the ongoing ImmuneRACE study, and fewer than 1,500 subjects contributed by 6 global collaborators. Deeply sampled blood TCRbeta repertoires from subjects exposed to, actively infected with, or recovered from COVID-19 were included in the dataset.

TCRbeta CDR3 regions were amplified from genomic DNA using the immunoSEQ Assay, a bias-controlled multiplex PCR. In the paper's pipeline: The number of nucleated cells in each sample was estimated by amplification of reference gene primers within the assay. To quantify the absolute abundance of each unique TCRbeta CDR3 rearrangement, sequence reads were collapsed and filtered. Productive Simpson clonality was computed per sample as the square root of Simpson's diversity index over productive rearrangements. Here the immuneACCESS table is served through TCRdb, limited to in-frame sequences with V and J called. Missing clones are a known gap in these copies; in checked studies unresolved V genes cover under half, and the rest lacks a known reason. Clone size and the V and J calls come from that table; the DNA yielded D and trimming. Within this sample are 60,000 to 75,000 clones, with approximately 80% of them counted one time only. The ten largest clones capture less than 7% of the sample.

The collaborating institutions used their own protocols to collect whole blood in K2EDTA tubes. For TCRbeta analysis, collaborators shipped samples in one of three forms: frozen whole blood, isolated PBMCs, or DNA extracted from either of those sample types. Overall study outcomes, separate from this receptor: The quantity of clinical and demographic metadata differed by source and by participant and was supplied without curation.

V is shortened by 5 bases, J by 0 bases, and the region joining them spans 11 bases. The CDR3 sequence holds 15 residues, the cysteine and phenylalanine included. Only CDR3 DNA is held: 45 bases, read in frame from base 1. CDR1 and CDR2, per the germline V gene (reference sequence), are LNHDA and SQIVND. Recombination linked TRBV19 to TRBJ1-3, with the D gene uncertain. This sequence originates from a woman in her 70s with acute or convalescent COVID-19. Sequencing input: peripheral blood. DNA sequence: TGTGCCAGTAGTCACCAACTCCCCTCTGGAAACACCATATATTTT. Translation gives CASSHQLPSGNTIYF.